Presented here are 22 T cell receptor beta chains from one specimen sequenced in a study of T-cell reconstitution after alpha-beta-depleted transplantation in children. Library preparation (for TCRbeta) was performed with unique molecular identifiers. TCRdb analysed the PCR reads with MiXCR anew, one entry per CDR3 protein. This table has 130,000 to 150,000 distinct CDR3 sequences, more than 8% appearing once. The specimen was PBMCs, mostly from graft donor cells, collected 180 days after TCRalphabeta/CD19-depleted stem cell transplant. These receptor sequences come from a female patient aged 2-10 years who had a stem cell transplant for congenital amegakaryocytic thrombocytopenia, so the T cells may come from the graft donor.

This clonotype was detected ten times or more. V usage is TRBV5-1 and J usage is TRBJ2-2; maybe TRBD1 (6 bases). CDR3 length: 13 amino acids. V lost 4 bases, J lost 6 bases, and 10 bases lay in between. CDR1 and CDR2 from the germline V gene are SGHRS and YFSETQ. CDR3 bases: TGCGCCAGCAGCCTTCAGGGGTCCGGGGAGCTGTTTTTT. This sequence encodes CASSLQGSGELFF.

The chain carries TRBV20-1 and TRBJ1-1; 9 bases fit TRBD1. V lost 6 bases to trimming and J lost 0 bases; unmatched junction nucleotides: 2. The CDR3 extends over 13 amino acids. Germline V gene sequence: CDR1 DFQATT, CDR2 SNEGSKA (reference sequence). This CDR3 is CSAGQGMNTEAFF. In DNA, the CDR3 is TGCAGTGCGGGACAGGGCATGAACACTGAAGCTTTCTTT.

At least ten counts were recorded for this clonotype. The chain links TRBV6-5 to TRBJ1-5; 8 bases agree with TRBD1. CDR1 and CDR2 (germline): MNHEY, SVGAGI. The CDR3 consists of 18 residues. Losses at the gene ends were 0 bases for V and 1 base for J; bases not matched to a gene: 8. CDR3 loop: CASSYSGQGHESNQPQHF. DNA for the CDR3: TGTGCCAGCAGTTACTCAGGACAGGGACATGAAAGCAATCAGCCCCAGCATTTT.

This clonotype was observed a few times. This rearrangement joins TRBV19 to TRBJ2-1, with TRBD2 matching over 10 bases. This CDR3 contains 18 residues. Germline values: CDR1 LNHDA, CDR2 SQIVND (reference sequence). With 1 base clipped from V and 0 bases from J, the junction kept 6 bases outside the gene matches. The CDR3 reads CASSIGIAGGTSYNEQFF. CDR3 bases: TGTGCCAGTAGTATAGGTATAGCGGGAGGTACCTCCTACAATGAGCAGTTCTTC. The full variable domain, with the rest looked up from reference TRBV19 and TRBJ2-1, is DGGITQSPKYLFRKEGQNVTLSCEQNLNHDAMYWYRQDPGQGLRLIYYSQIVNDFQKGDIAEGYSVSREKKESFPLTVTSAQKNPTAFYLCASSIGIAGGTSYNEQFFGPGTRLTVL.

This clonotype was counted between two and nine times. V is TRBV6-2 or TRBV6-3 and J is TRBJ1-2, with 7 bases that match TRBD1. With V trimmed by 8 bases and J by 8 bases, 11 bases remained unmatched. Germline CDR1 is MNHEY and CDR2 is SVGEGT. The CDR3 contains 13 residues. This chain's CDR3 is CASGQTGMGGYTF. The CDR3 region has the DNA TGTGCCAGCGGGCAGACAGGGATGGGCGGCTACACCTTC.

This clonotype was seen repeatedly, ten times or more. The rearrangement links TRBV20-1 to TRBJ1-5; D remains ambiguous. CDR3 length: 14 residues. V dropped 0 bases and J dropped 4 bases, with 10 bases sitting between them. The V gene's germline CDR1 is DFQATT and CDR2 SNEGSKA (reference sequence). This chain's CDR3 is CSARDRQFNQPQHF. The CDR3 DNA sequence: TGCAGTGCTAGAGATCGGCAGTTTAATCAGCCCCAGCATTTT.

This clonotype was detected ten times or more. This chain links TRBV18 with TRBJ2-7; 7 positions match TRBD1. Looked up from germline, CDR1 is KGHSH and CDR2 is LQKENI. The V segment lost 5 bases and the J segment 2 bases; nucleotides outside the gene matches: 9. The CDR3 runs to 15 residues. The CDR3 DNA reads as TGTGCCAGCTCAGAAAATCGACAGGGTCCCTACGAGCAGTACTTC. It is translated as CASSENRQGPYEQYF.

This clonotype was recorded many times. The chain couples TRBV5-4 to TRBJ2-6, with D perhaps matching TRBD2 (5 bases). CDR3 size: 15 residues. Trimming cost V 2 bases and J 4 bases, with 10 bases left between them. The germline V gene has CDR1 SGHNT and CDR2 YYREEE (reference sequence). The CDR3 here is CASSLLGGGANVLTF. For the CDR3, the DNA is TGTGCCAGCAGCTTACTAGGAGGAGGGGCCAACGTCCTGACTTTC.

Many counts were recorded for this clonotype. This sequence joins TRBV5-1 and TRBJ2-2; no clear D. This CDR3 is 11 amino acids long. Germline lookup yields CDR1 SGHRS and CDR2 YFSETQ. Trimming cost V 4 bases and J 6 bases, with 4 bases left between them. The CDR3 nucleotides are TGCGCCAGCAGCGACCCCGGGGAGCTGTTTTTT. It is translated as CASSDPGELFF.

Points on this clonotype: A much larger clone lies one base from this, so it may be a read error. This chain joins TRBV2 and TRBJ2-1, with 7 bases identical to TRBD2. The germline CDR1 and CDR2 sequences are SNHLY and FYNNEI. There are 15 residues in the CDR3. The CDR3 spells CTSSLLRTSYNEQFF. For the CDR3, the DNA is TGTACCAGCAGTTTATTAAGGACTAGCTACAATGAGCAGTTCTTC.

This clonotype was picked up a small number of times. This sequence joins TRBV5-1 and TRBJ2-1, with TRBD2 identical over 7 bases. This CDR3 has 14 residues. CDR1 and CDR2 (germline): SGHRS, YFSETQ. V lost 5 bases to trimming and J lost 5 bases; unmatched junction nucleotides: 7. The CDR3 DNA reads TGCGCCAGCAGTGTCCAGCGGGGAAACAATGAGCAGTTCTTC. Its translation: CASSVQRGNNEQFF.

This chain links TRBV10-2 with TRBJ1-5, with D tentatively TRBD1 (6 bases). Germline loops: CDR1 WSHSY, CDR2 SAAADI. Between the trimmed V and J ends, which lost 2 bases and 0 bases, there was a span of 17 bases. CDR3 size: 18 residues. CDR3: CASSEPPADRLSNQPQHF. The CDR3 DNA is TGCGCCAGCAGTGAGCCCCCCGCGGACAGACTTAGCAATCAGCCCCAGCATTTT.

This clonotype was seen at least ten times. This sequence joins TRBV5-1 and TRBJ1-2, with D unclear. The germline V gene encodes CDR1 SGHRS and CDR2 YFSETQ. This CDR3 is built from 15 residues. The germline V and J ends were trimmed by 2 bases and 2 bases, with 13 bases remaining between them. CDR3 loop: CASSLQTSPNYGYTF. For the CDR3, the DNA is TGCGCCAGCAGCTTACAGACCTCGCCCAACTATGGCTACACCTTC.

This clonotype was detected a few times. V and J are TRBV28 and TRBJ2-6; D call uncertain. This CDR3 comprises 16 residues. V lost 3 bases, J lost 3 bases, and 12 bases lay in between. Germline CDR1 reads MDHEN; CDR2 reads SYDVKM. The CDR3 region is CASSFLRIIGANVLTF. For the CDR3, the DNA is TGTGCCAGCAGTTTTTTGCGGATAATTGGGGCCAACGTCCTGACTTTC.

This clonotype was counted many times. The V and J genes are TRBV27 and TRBJ2-2; D remains ambiguous. With 2 bases removed from V and 0 bases from J, the gap between germline ends came to 4 bases. The CDR3 sequence is 14 residues long. Germline V CDR1 and CDR2: MNHEY, SMNVEV (reference sequence). The CDR3 DNA sequence: TGTGCCAGCAGTTTACGGGCGAACACCGGGGAGCTGTTTTTT. It translates to CASSLRANTGELFF.

This clonotype was seen a single time. One end of the junction is discordant with germline, which a read error may explain. The genes are TRBV3-1 and TRBJ2-3; possible D gene TRBD1, 5 bases. This CDR3 comprises 19 residues. Germline CDR1 reads LGHDT; CDR2 reads YNNKEL (reference sequence). The CDR3 reads CASSQELRRTIPSTDTQYF. The CDR3 coding sequence is TGTGCCTCCAGCCAAGAGCTCCGCCGGACAATTCCAAGCACAGATACCCAGTATTTT.

This clonotype was detected a few times. This chain links TRBV7-2 with TRBJ1-2; D remains ambiguous. Germline V gives CDR1 SGHTA, CDR2 FQGNSA. The CDR3 sequence is 12 residues long. Trimming pared 5 bases from V and 4 bases from J, leaving 8 bases between. The CDR3 here is CASSRSGYGYTF. In DNA, the CDR3 is TGTGCCAGCAGCCGCTCCGGCTATGGCTACACCTTC.

This clonotype has just one count. The rearrangement links TRBV29-1 to TRBJ1-2; D unclear. V lost 3 bases and J 1 base, leaving 6 bases between the germline ends. The CDR3 length is 12 residues. The germline V gene encodes CDR1 SQVTM and CDR2 ANQGSEA. CDR3 region: CSVEDGNYGYTF. Here the CDR3 DNA reads TGCAGCGTTGAGGACGGTAACTATGGCTACACCTTC.

There are a few counts of this clonotype. The rearrangement uses TRBV3-1 and TRBJ2-1, with TRBD2 matching over 8 bases. The CDR3 consists of 17 residues. Germline-derived CDR1 and CDR2 are LGHDT and YNNKEL (reference sequence). V shed 0 bases and J 4 bases; nucleotides not matched to a gene: 8. The CDR3 reads CASSQDLGTSSYNEQFF. The CDR3 DNA follows: TGTGCCAGCAGCCAAGACCTCGGGACTAGTTCTTACAATGAGCAGTTCTTC.

The genes are TRBV2 and TRBJ2-2, with D maybe TRBD2 (5 bases). Germline V gives CDR1 SNHLY, CDR2 FYNNEI. The CDR3 runs to 16 residues. V lost 3 bases and J lost 6, with 17 bases in between. As DNA, the CDR3 is TGTGCCAGCAGTGATGGAGACTACCTTGGCCCCGGGGAGCTGTTTTTT. Its protein is CASSDGDYLGPGELFF.

The chain links TRBV5-6 to TRBJ1-5, with D tentatively TRBD1 (6 bases). V was trimmed by 5 bases and J by 4 bases, leaving 16 bases between them. The CDR3 runs to 15 residues. CDR1 and CDR2 (germline): SGHDT, YYEEEE. CDR3 sequence (DNA): TGTGCCAGCAGACCCCCGAGGGGGAGGAATCAGCCCCAGCATTTT. Its translation is CASRPPRGRNQPQHF.

J is TRBJ1-2 and V is TRBV7-2, with 8 bases matching TRBD1. Losses at the gene ends were 0 bases for V and 8 bases for J; bases not matched to a gene: 11. Germline values: CDR1 SGHTA, CDR2 FQGNSA. CDR3 size: 16 residues. The CDR3 reads CASSLARTGLGKGYTF. The CDR3 DNA follows: TGTGCCAGCAGCTTAGCGCGGACAGGGTTGGGAAAAGGCTACACCTTC.